One sample yielded the 25 T cell receptor beta chains listed below, sequenced in a study of blood T cell repertoires in COVID-19. The protocol was immunoSEQ multiplex PCR, while the TCRdb copy is restricted to in-frame clones and leaves out a portion. The table records about 270,000 clones, 88% of them present only once. Sequencing was done on a sample of PBMCs or T cells enriched from blood (not recorded which). These receptors were taken from a woman aged 55-69 years in a cohort exposed to, infected with or recovered from COVID-19 (not recorded which).

The chain is built from TRBV10-3 and TRBJ2-5, with 9 bases that match TRBD2. The ends lost 2 bases at V and 5 bases at J; junction bases unmatched: 9. The germline gives CDR1 ENHRY, CDR2 SYGVKD. The CDR3 totals 16 residues. CDR3 residues: CAISEDSSGRIETQYF. CDR3 nucleotides: TGTGCCATCAGTGAGGATTCAAGCGGGAGGATTGAGACCCAGTACTTC.

The chain's CDR3 is CASSPTSGRFNEQFF. The DNA of the CDR3 is TGTGCCAGCTCACCGACTAGCGGGAGGTTTAATGAGCAGTTCTTC. The V and J genes are TRBV18 and TRBJ2-1; 13 nucleotides align to TRBD2. This CDR3 region has 15 residues. The V gene's germline CDR1 is KGHSH and CDR2 LQKENI. V was clipped by 3 bases and J by 7 bases; unmatched bases: 3. Complete variable domain (other parts from reference TRBV18 and TRBJ2-1): NAGVMQNPRHLVRRRGQEARLRCSPMKGHSHVYWYRQLPEEGLKFMVYLQKENIIDESGMPKERFSAEFPKEGPSILRIQQVVRGDSAAYFCASSPTSGRFNEQFFGPGTRLTVL.

This clone was recorded a few times. The chain joins TRBV6-6 to TRBJ2-6, with 8 bases lining up with TRBD1. The J segment lost 2 bases and the V segment lost 5 bases, leaving 8 bases of the junction unmatched. From germline, CDR1 is MNHNY and CDR2 SVGAGI (reference sequence). The CDR3 runs to 17 residues. The CDR3 region is CASSLRTGKAGANVLTF. The CDR3, as DNA: TGTGCCAGCAGTCTAAGGACAGGGAAGGCTGGGGCCAACGTCCTGACTTTC.

Of note for this clone: This same CDR3 is encoded by further DNA sequences in the sample. The V gene is TRBV18, the J gene TRBJ2-3; TRBD1 matches 7 bases. The germline CDR1 and CDR2 sequences are KGHSH and LQKENI. There are 14 residues in the CDR3. V shed 3 bases, J shed 3 bases, and the junction held 3 bases outside the gene matches. The CDR3 sequence is CASSPRQGTDTQYF. CDR3 nucleotides: TGTGCCAGCTCACCGAGACAGGGAACAGATACGCAGTATTTT. The full variable domain, completed using reference TRBV18 and TRBJ2-3, is NAGVMQNPRHLVRRRGQEARLRCSPMKGHSHVYWYRQLPEEGLKFMVYLQKENIIDESGMPKERFSAEFPKEGPSILRIQQVVRGDSAAYFCASSPRQGTDTQYFGPGTRLTVL.

This chain joins TRBV7-2 and TRBJ2-5, with a weak D call TRBD2 (6 bases). Trimming cost V 5 bases and J 4 bases, with 17 bases left between them. This CDR3 region has 15 residues. Germline lookup yields CDR1 SGHTA and CDR2 FQGNSA. The chain's CDR3 is CASSRTGRGGETQYF. The DNA for the CDR3 is TGTGCCAGCAGCCGGACTGGCCGGGGAGGAGAGACCCAGTACTTC.

The chain couples TRBV19 to TRBJ2-3, with a weak D call TRBD1 (5 bases). The germline V and J ends were trimmed by 3 bases and 5 bases, with 9 bases remaining between them. The CDR3 length is 13 residues. CDR1 and CDR2 (germline): LNHDA, SQIVND (reference sequence). The CDR3 reads CASSMADRDTQYF. The CDR3 nucleotides read TGTGCCAGTAGTATGGCCGACAGAGATACGCAGTATTTT.

The V gene is TRBV28, the J gene TRBJ1-3; 9 nucleotides line up with TRBD1. This CDR3 comprises 13 residues. Germline V gene lookup returns CDR1 MDHEN and CDR2 SYDVKM. V trimming: 7 bases; J trimming: 7 bases; junction bases outside the gene matches: 5. CDR3 region: CASTGTGRNTIYF. As DNA, the CDR3 is TGTGCCAGCACCGGGACAGGGCGCAACACCATATATTTT.

In this sample, this clone turned up once. This chain joins TRBV7-2 and TRBJ1-6; 9 bases align to TRBD1. The CDR3 covers 19 residues. Germline trimming cut 4 bases from V and 7 bases from J; bases unmatched to any gene: 17. The V gene's germline CDR1 is SGHTA and CDR2 FQGNSA. The CDR3 DNA follows: TGTGCCAGCAGCTCTAGGGGTCTCCTCCGGACAGGGGACAATTCACCCCTCCACTTT. The encoded protein is CASSSRGLLRTGDNSPLHF.

This clone was counted once. The chain has TRBV3-1 (or the pseudogene TRBV3-2) and TRBJ2-7, with D possibly being TRBD2 (6 bases). The CDR3 loop spans 13 amino acids. Per germline, CDR1 LGHDT and CDR2 YNNKEL (reference sequence). V gave up 5 bases and J gave up 13 bases, with 21 bases separating them. The CDR3 region is CASSGGLAEVSYF. The CDR3 DNA reads as TGTGCCAGCAGCGGCGGGTTAGCGGAGGTATCCTACTTC.

The J gene is TRBJ2-1, the V gene TRBV4-2, with TRBD2 matching 7 bases. V trimming: 2 bases; J trimming: 4 bases; junction bases outside the gene matches: 11. CDR1 LGHNA and CDR2 YNFKEQ come from the germline V gene. The CDR3 covers 17 residues. The CDR3 nucleotides are TGTGCCAGCAGCCAAAGATGGGTCCTTAGCGGGTACAATGAGCAGTTCTTC. Its translation is CASSQRWVLSGYNEQFF.

J is TRBJ2-5 and V is TRBV18, with 7 bases that match TRBD1. This CDR3 spans 14 amino acids. The ends lost 3 bases at V and 2 bases at J; junction bases unmatched: 3. From germline, CDR1 is KGHSH and CDR2 LQKENI. CDR3 sequence reads: CASSPTRGQETQYF. The CDR3, as DNA: TGTGCCAGCTCACCCACCAGGGGGCAAGAGACCCAGTACTTC.

This clone was observed a few times. V gene TRBV6-4 combines with J gene TRBJ2-7, with TRBD2 matching over 11 bases. The CDR3 has 15 amino acids. The germline gives CDR1 MRHNA, CDR2 SNTAGT. Unmatched junction bases numbered 5, after V lost 3 bases and J lost 4 bases. This CDR3 is CASSDTSGSVYEQYF. The CDR3 coding sequence is TGTGCCAGCAGTGATACTAGCGGGAGTGTGTACGAGCAGTACTTC.

This CDR3 is CASKAVKQGEPETQYF. CDR3 DNA: TGTGCCAGTAAGGCCGTCAAACAGGGAGAACCAGAGACCCAGTACTTC. J is TRBJ2-5 and V is TRBV19; a weak D match, TRBD1 (6 bases). The CDR3 totals 16 residues. V was trimmed by 7 bases and J by 4 bases, leaving 22 bases between them. Germline loops: CDR1 LNHDA, CDR2 SQIVND (reference sequence).

J is TRBJ2-7 and V is TRBV7-8; 8 nucleotides match TRBD1. V dropped 4 bases and J dropped 3; count of bases not matched to a gene: 11. CDR1 is SGHVS, CDR2 FQNEAQ, per germline. This CDR3 has 16 residues. This CDR3 reads CASSSGQAFDSYEQYF. CDR3 nucleotide sequence: TGTGCCAGCAGCTCGGGACAGGCCTTTGACAGCTACGAGCAGTACTTC. Together with reference TRBV7-8 and TRBJ2-7, the CDR3 gives the full variable domain: GAGVSQSPRYKVAKRGQDVALRCDPISGHVSLFWYQQALGQGPEFLTYFQNEAQLDKSGLPSDRFFAERPEGSVSTLKIQRTQQEDSAVYLCASSSGQAFDSYEQYFGPGTRLTVT.

The genes are TRBV7-2 and TRBJ2-2; TRBD1 agrees at 7 bases. CDR1 and CDR2 from the germline V gene are SGHTA and FQGNSA. The CDR3 spans 13 residues. With 6 bases clipped from V and 6 bases from J, the junction kept 4 bases outside the gene matches. The CDR3 sequence: CASRPGTAGELFF. The CDR3 nucleotides are TGTGCCAGCAGGCCGGGGACAGCCGGGGAGCTGTTTTTT.

This sequence joins TRBV24-1 and TRBJ1-1; D might be TRBD1 (6 bases). Germline V gives CDR1 KGHDR, CDR2 SFDVKD. V shed 7 bases and J shed 5 bases, with 19 bases lying between them. This CDR3 comprises 15 residues. DNA of the CDR3: TGTGCCACCAGGGGGGGGCAGGGGAAGTCGACTGAAGCTTTCTTT. The encoded protein is CATRGGQGKSTEAFF.

This clone came up a few times. The V gene is TRBV6-6, the J gene TRBJ2-5; 10 nucleotides match TRBD1. CDR1 is MNHNY, CDR2 SVGAGI, per germline (reference sequence). The V segment lost 2 bases and the J segment 2 bases; nucleotides outside the gene matches: 2. The CDR3 covers 15 residues. In DNA, the CDR3 is TGTGCCAGCAGTTACCGGACAGGGGGACAAGAGACCCAGTACTTC. It specifies CASSYRTGGQETQYF.

The V and J genes are TRBV7-9 and TRBJ2-5, with D possibly being TRBD2 (5 bases). The CDR3 runs 14 residues. Germline V gene data show CDR1 as SEHNR and CDR2 as FQNEAQ (reference sequence). V lost 5 bases, J lost 2 bases, and 12 bases lay in between. The CDR3: CASSVGLSQETQYF. The CDR3 nucleotides are TGTGCCAGCAGCGTCGGACTTTCGCAAGAGACCCAGTACTTC.

CDR3 DNA: TGTGCCAGCAGGGGGCAGTTCTCCTACGAGCAGTACTTC. Amino acids: CASRGQFSYEQYF. V gene TRBV28 combines with J gene TRBJ2-7; tentative D call: TRBD1 (5 bases). The CDR3 has 13 amino acids. Per germline, CDR1 MDHEN and CDR2 SYDVKM. The V end lost 6 bases, the J end lost 0 bases, and 9 bases lay between the germline ends.

The chain recombines TRBV2 with TRBJ2-7; 13 positions agree with TRBD2. The trim removed 8 bases at V and 5 bases at J, leaving 6 bases unmatched. This CDR3 region has 14 residues. The germline V gene encodes CDR1 SNHLY and CDR2 FYNNEI. The CDR3 nucleotides are TGTGCCAGCCGCCCCGGGACTAGCGGGAACGAGCAGTACTTC. Its protein is CASRPGTSGNEQYF.

This clone was counted a single time. This chain links TRBV27 with TRBJ2-7; D unclear. Germline CDR1 reads MNHEY; CDR2 reads SMNVEV (reference sequence). V was trimmed by 3 bases and J by 6 bases, leaving 12 bases between them. This CDR3 has 13 residues. The CDR3, as DNA: TGTGCCAGCAGTTTGATCGGTGCACGCGAGCAGTACTTC. It translates to CASSLIGAREQYF.

The CDR3 reads CASSYSAGSNGYTF. CDR3 DNA: TGTGCCAGCAGTTACTCGGCAGGGTCTAATGGCTACACCTTC. The chain combines TRBV6-5 with TRBJ1-2; D perhaps matches TRBD1 (5 bases). V lost 0 bases, J lost 6 bases, and 11 bases lay in between. CDR1 and CDR2 from the germline V gene are MNHEY and SVGAGI. This CDR3 spans 14 amino acids.

The chain recombines TRBV27 with TRBJ1-6; D is possibly TRBD1 (6 bases). Germline lookup yields CDR1 MNHEY and CDR2 SMNVEV (reference sequence). The CDR3 length is 15 residues. The V and J ends lost 5 bases and 7 bases respectively, with 15 bases between them. CDR3 nucleotides: TGTGCCAGCAGTCCCGATACAGGGCGAAATTCACCCCTCCACTTT. Residues: CASSPDTGRNSPLHF.

The chain is built from TRBV6-5 and TRBJ1-1; TRBD1 aligns across 9 bases. Germline V gene data show CDR1 as MNHEY and CDR2 as SVGAGI. The CDR3 is 14 residues long. J gave up 7 bases and V 2 bases, and 5 bases lay outside the gene matches. CDR3 sequence: CASSYRGQGDEAFF. CDR3 nucleotide sequence: TGTGCCAGCAGTTACCGGGGACAGGGAGATGAAGCTTTCTTT.

The V gene is TRBV27, the J gene TRBJ1-6, with 7 bases lining up with TRBD1. The trim removed 6 bases at V and 7 bases at J, leaving 3 bases unmatched. The CDR3 spans 13 residues. CDR1 is MNHEY and CDR2 is SMNVEV in the germline V gene (reference sequence). CDR3 protein: CASRGQSNSPLHF. CDR3 in DNA: TGTGCCAGCAGGGGACAGTCCAATTCACCCCTCCACTTT.